This TCR beta chain was identified in a study of T cell repertoires and HLA-DP antigens (dated by TCRdb to the late 2010s). Background on the whole study: The study used an in vitro model of CD4+ T cell alloreactivity in which transduced HeLa cells presented allogeneic HLA-DP. Compared with self, one alloantigen differed at one amino acid in the peptide-binding groove and the other differed at fewer than eleven, modelling structurally similar versus dissimilar alloantigens. The three donors were two male and one female, with ages ranging from the 18-to-29 to the 60-to-69 age band. Average DNA input was about 0.2 ug for sorted CD137+CD4+ samples, compared with 900 to 1,500 ng for pre-culture CD4+ samples.

Untouched CD4+ T cells were isolated from Ficoll-separated PBMC by magnetic bead negative selection, reaching an average purity of about 98%. Using magnetic beads, untouched CD4+ T cells were isolated from Ficoll-separated PBMC at around 98% purity, with only negligible CD8+ contamination. Peripheral blood mononuclear cells came from the buffy coats of a few healthy blood donors, who served as the study's donors. CMV seronegative status was shared by all three donors. The DNeasy Blood & Tissue Kit was used for extraction of genomic DNA. Genomic DNA from sorted CD137+CD4+ cells and from pre-culture CD4+ baseline samples of each subject was subjected to TCRB sequencing. TCRB CDR3 regions were amplified with the immunoSEQ multiplex PCR using forward primers for 54 TRBV segments and reverse primers for 13 TRBJ segments. Deep resolution, with a target of about 220,000 T cell genomes, was applied to the sequencing of pre-culture CD4+ samples. Amplicons were sequenced on an Illumina HiSeq System, producing 87 bp reads covering the CDR3. Concerning the study's data processing: PCR and sequencing errors in the reads were corrected, and CDR3 regions were defined by aligning to IMGT reference sequences. Template and unique rearrangement counts were estimated using synthetic template pools. Clonality was calculated as 1 minus Pielou's evenness. Richness was estimated with the Daley-Smith estimator. Morisita's index was used to measure repertoire overlap. Clones present in cultured samples but not detected in the pre-culture repertoire of the same donor were defined as low-abundance clones. TCRdb limited this immuneACCESS table to in-frame rearrangements with V and J called. A share of clones is missing; checked studies link under half to unresolved V genes, and the rest is unexplained. That table furnishes V, J and clone size, whereas the DNA furnished D and trimming. Counted in this sample were over 100,000 clones; almost 95% of them appeared once. Around 0.25% of the sample comes from the top ten.

Points the paper makes about the study in general: Sorted CD137+ cells showed similar clonality against both alloantigens, at roughly 0.4, which was much higher than the approximately 0.044 seen in pre-culture samples. Clones undetected before culture had an average cumulative frequency of roughly 35% against one allele and about 51% against the other. Limitations were identified as the inclusion of only a few donors, the use of a non-physiological HeLa antigen-presenting system, and the use of total CD4+ responder cells. The naive and memory CD4+ repertoires were not analysed as separate populations.

About this clone itself: Its specific antigen is unknown. Per-base qualities were not stored, and no clone one base away is much larger.

Reading from cysteine to phenylalanine, the CDR3 counts 16 amino acids. CDR3 DNA is the only sequence kept; it has 48 bases, read in frame from the first base. The germline V gene encodes CDR1 MNHEY and CDR2 SMNVEV (reference sequence). Ends trimmed: V by 6 bases, J by 4 bases; bases unmatched to a gene: 11. The chain is assembled from TRBV27 and TRBJ1-2, with TRBD1 identical over 10 junction bases. Sample: CD4+ T cells from PBMCs. This clonotype was obtained from a woman between 18 and 30 years old in good health and CMV-seronegative. The CDR3 here reads CASSTKRQGALYGYTF. DNA sequence: TGTGCCAGCAGCACAAAGCGACAGGGGGCACTCTATGGCTACACCTTC.